This is a list of T cell receptor beta chains from one sample in a study of T cells in Graves' hyperthyroidism and ophthalmopathy. Using its own MiXCR run on the multiplex PCR reads, TCRdb lists one record per CDR3 protein. This sample has about 410,000 distinct CDR3 sequences; approximately 15% occur once, and the top ten carry around 19%. The sequencing sample was made of blood. These receptors all stem from a woman between 25 and 40 years old with Graves' ophthalmopathy. Both conserved end residues are part of each CDR3. The D gene is left open where the match is weak. Clone size appears in some rows only: once, few, many, or a class for an expanded clone.

D gene,clone size,J gene,V gene,CDR3 DNA,CDR3 protein
.,many,TRBJ1-1,TRBV24-1,TGTGCCACCAGGGCCCATACAGGGAGGCGAGGGAACACTGAAGCTTTCTTT,CATRAHTGRRGNTEAFF
.,many,TRBJ1-1,TRBV28,TGTGCCAGCAGTTTTCCGGGACTTCTCAACACTGAAGCTTTCTTT,CASSFPGLLNTEAFF
.,.,TRBJ1-2,TRBV15,TGTGCCACCAGCAGAGATGGCGCGGGGGGCCGTGGCTACACCTTC,CATSRDGAGGRGYTF
.,many,TRBJ2-7,TRBV15,TGTGCCACCAGCAGAGTCCAGTCCTACGAGCAGTACTTC,CATSRVQSYEQYF
.,many,TRBJ2-3,TRBV6-1,TGTGCCAGCACCCCCCTGAGGGGGAGCACAGATACGCAGTATTTT,CASTPLRGSTDTQYF
TRBD1,.,TRBJ2-1,TRBV4-3,TGCGCCAGCAGCCAACGTTCCGCAGGGGGCGATGAGCAGTTCTTC,CASSQRSAGGDEQFF
.,many,TRBJ2-1,TRBV6-1,TGTGCCAGCAGCCGCGGACAGCTTAGCAATGAGCAGTTCTTC,CASSRGQLSNEQFF
.,many,TRBJ1-1,TRBV10-1,TGCGCCAGCAGTGACCTGAACACTGAAGCTTTCTTT,CASSDLNTEAFF
.,few,TRBJ2-5,TRBV24-1,TGTGCCACCAGTGAATCCCTCGGACAGCACCAAGAGACCCAGTACTTC,CATSESLGQHQETQYF
TRBD2,many,TRBJ2-7,TRBV3-1,TGTGCCAGCAGCTCTGACGGGATAGCGGGGACCTACGAGCAGTACTTC,CASSSDGIAGTYEQYF
.,once,TRBJ2-1,TRBV7-2,TGTGCCAGCAGCCTTAATGTCAACGGGGGCAATGAGCAGTTCTTC,CASSLNVNGGNEQFF
.,many,TRBJ1-1,TRBV2,TGTGCCAGCAGTGCAGGGCGGTCGAACACTGAAGCTTTCTTT,CASSAGRSNTEAFF
.,many,TRBJ2-7,TRBV6-1,TGTGCCAGCAGTGAGCGTGCGCTTGGGGACTCCTACGAGCAGTACTTC,CASSERALGDSYEQYF
TRBD2,many,TRBJ2-4,TRBV28,TGTGCCAGCAGCAGGCGGGGGGCCAAAAACATTCAGTACTTC,CASSRRGAKNIQYF
TRBD2,.,TRBJ2-3,TRBV9,TGTGCCAGCAGCGTAGGCGGCATAGCGGGGGGGGCAGATACGCAGTATTTT,CASSVGGIAGGADTQYF
.,many,TRBJ1-3,TRBV30,TGTGCCTGGAGTACCAGGGGAGCTCGTGGAAACACCATATATTTT,CAWSTRGARGNTIYF
.,many,TRBJ2-7,TRBV20-1,TGCAGCCCCAGAAGGGGGTTCTCCTACGAGCAGTACTTC,CSPRRGFSYEQYF
TRBD2,.,TRBJ2-1,TRBV20-1,TGCAGTGCCACCACCCTCCTAGCGGGGGAGCAGTTCTTC,CSATTLLAGEQFF
.,many,TRBJ2-7,TRBV29-1,TGCAGCGTTATCAGGGCCAACGAGCAGTACTTC,CSVIRANEQYF
TRBD2,many,TRBJ2-2,TRBV6-1,TGTGCCAGCAGTTATTGGGGGGGTCACACCGGGGAGCTGTTTTTT,CASSYWGGHTGELFF
.,many,TRBJ2-3,TRBV28,TGTGCCAGCAGTCTCCCCATAGCCGACCTCACAGATACGCAGTATTTT,CASSLPIADLTDTQYF
TRBD2,.,TRBJ2-5,TRBV7-2,TGCGCCAGCAGCCAAGATCTGGTAGCGGGGGGGGCCTCGACCCAGTACTTC,CASSQDLVAGGASTQYF
.,.,TRBJ1-1,TRBV11-1,TGTGCCAGCAGCTTTTCCGCCGGGTACACTGAAGCTTTCTTT,CASSFSAGYTEAFF
TRBD2,many,TRBJ2-1,TRBV4-1,TGCGCCAGCAGCCATTGGACTAGCGGGACTGACAATGAGCAGTTCTTC,CASSHWTSGTDNEQFF
.,many,TRBJ1-1,TRBV5-1,TGCGCCAGCAGTAACCCCAACACTGAAGCTTTCTTT,CASSNPNTEAFF
TRBD1,.,TRBJ2-3,TRBV7-9,TGTGCCAGCAGCTTTACAACAGGGGCGGATACGCAGTATTTT,CASSFTTGADTQYF
.,many,TRBJ1-2,TRBV30,TGTGCCTGGAGTAGTGGAGAAGCCCCCTCGGGAGGCTACACCTTC,CAWSSGEAPSGGYTF
.,many,TRBJ1-1,TRBV3-1,TGTGCCAGCAGCCAAGGAGGCCGCAAGGCCACTGAAGCTTTCTTT,CASSQGGRKATEAFF
.,many,TRBJ1-6,TRBV20-1,TGCAGTGCGGGGGGCGTAGTTTTGAATTCACCCCTCCACTTT,CSAGGVVLNSPLHF
TRBD1,.,TRBJ2-7,TRBV9,TGTGTCAGCAGCATTCGGACAGGGTACGAGCAGTACTTC,CVSSIRTGYEQYF
.,many,TRBJ2-2,TRBV2,TGTGCCAGCAGTGATAAGGTCGCCGGGGAGCTGTTTTTT,CASSDKVAGELFF
.,few,TRBJ1-5,TRBV19,TGTGCCAGTAGGCAGGATCCGAATAGCAATCAGCCCCAGCATTTT,CASRQDPNSNQPQHF
.,many,TRBJ2-3,TRBV6-1,TGTGCCAGCAGTGATTGGCCCCTCACAGATACGCAGTATTTT,CASSDWPLTDTQYF
.,many,TRBJ1-2,TRBV6-5,TGTGCCAGCAGTTACTCGGGAGGGGTCTATGGCTACACCTTC,CASSYSGGVYGYTF
TRBD1,many,TRBJ2-3,TRBV10-3,TGTGCCATCAGTGGGGGACAGGGTCCGACGGGCACAGATACGCAGTATTTT,CAISGGQGPTGTDTQYF
.,many,TRBJ1-6,TRBV5-6,TGTGCCAGCAGCTTGGAGGGGGGGCGCAGGAATTCACCCCTCCACTTT,CASSLEGGRRNSPLHF
.,many,TRBJ2-1,TRBV28,TGTGCCAGCAGTTTCCCAGAACAGAGCTCCTACAATGAGCAGTTCTTC,CASSFPEQSSYNEQFF
TRBD2,many,TRBJ2-5,TRBV6-2/TRBV6-3,TGTGCCAGCACCGACTGGACTAGCGGATTCCAAGAGACCCAGTACTTC,CASTDWTSGFQETQYF
.,many,TRBJ2-3,TRBV7-6,TGTGCCAGCAGCAATACCAAGCTGGATACGCAGTATTTT,CASSNTKLDTQYF
.,many,TRBJ2-3,TRBV5-8,TGTGCCAGCAGCTACGGACTCACAGATACGCAGTATTTT,CASSYGLTDTQYF
.,many,TRBJ2-5,TRBV11-3,TGTGCCAGCAGCTTAGCCGGACCGGGGGAGACCCAGTACTTC,CASSLAGPGETQYF
TRBD2,many,TRBJ2-3,TRBV6-1,TGTGCCAGCAGTAGCGGACTAGATAATGCAGATACGCAGTATTTT,CASSSGLDNADTQYF
.,many,TRBJ2-5,TRBV6-1,TGTGCCAGCAGGGAACTACAGGGTTGGGAGACCCAGTACTTC,CASRELQGWETQYF
TRBD1,many,TRBJ1-5,TRBV4-1,TGCGCCAGCAGCCCAGGGTTGTGGACAGGGGAAGTAAGCAATCAGCCCCAGCATTTT,CASSPGLWTGEVSNQPQHF
.,.,TRBJ1-1,TRBV4-1,TGCGCCAGCAGCCAAGATTCGCGGGGCGGAGCCACTGAAGCTTTCTTT,CASSQDSRGGATEAFF
.,.,TRBJ2-3,TRBV11-2,TGTGCCAGCAGCCAAACTAGGGATACGCAGTATTTT,CASSQTRDTQYF
.,many,TRBJ2-7,TRBV29-1,TGCAGCGTTGTGAGGGGATTAGGCTCCTACGAGCAGTACTTC,CSVVRGLGSYEQYF
TRBD1,many,TRBJ2-7,TRBV12-3/TRBV12-4,TGTGCCAGCAGCTACCATAATCCGGGACAGGGAAAAAACTACGAGCAGTACTTC,CASSYHNPGQGKNYEQYF
TRBD1,many,TRBJ2-1,TRBV18,TGTGCCAGCTCAGTTATGGGACAGGGCCACAATGAGCAGTTCTTC,CASSVMGQGHNEQFF
.,many,TRBJ2-5,TRBV3-1,TGTGCCAGCAGCCCCTGGACAACTCAAGAGACCCAGTACTTC,CASSPWTTQETQYF
.,many,TRBJ1-1,TRBV15,TGTGCCACCAGCAGCAAAATGAACACTGAAGCTTTCTTT,CATSSKMNTEAFF
TRBD1,many,TRBJ2-1,TRBV20-1,TGCAGTGCTCCAGGACAGGGGGTACATGAGCAGTTCTTC,CSAPGQGVHEQFF